This T cell receptor beta chain was captured by sequencing in a study of beta chain features in type 1 diabetes (dated by TCRdb to the late 2010s). Broadly, across the study: Mean age, gender distribution, total cell number and subset yield were not different between patients and healthy donors. A total of some 110 million sorted cells were examined across all samples, and the number of cells per subset was strongly correlated with RNA yield. In the study, TCRB repertoires of sorted circulating CD4+ T cell subsets from recently diagnosed type 1 diabetes patients were compared with those of matched healthy donors. Regulatory and stem cell-like memory subsets were isolated from only 8 patients and about 8 healthy donors, whereas naive and central memory subsets came from all 28 donors.

CDR1 MGHDK and CDR2 SYGVNS were looked up in the germline V gene. Trimming takes 4 bases from V and 7 bases from J, and the germline ends sit 10 bases apart. The CDR3 covers 12 residues, taking in both the cysteine and the phenylalanine. Of all the DNA, just the CDR3 is kept, 36 bases in frame from base 1. The table lists this clone with many counts. It lacks a known antigen. No much larger clonotype is one base removed from it; base qualities were not supplied. The High Capacity cDNA Reverse Transcription Kit was used to reverse transcribe all of the isolated RNA, meaning that expressed TCRB transcripts were what got sequenced. Deep immunoSEQ sequencing was applied to naive, central memory and regulatory T cell samples, giving an average of roughly 3.6 million total reads per sample. Sorted cells were lysed in RLT buffer, and RNA was extracted using DNase-treated RNeasy Micro or Mini kits according to cell number. Each cell subset was processed separately to prevent cross-contamination, with patient and healthy donor samples processed together. The immunoSEQ multiplex PCR was used to amplify TCRB sequences from cDNA, generating 87-bp fragments that spanned the CDR3 region. Amplicons were sequenced on the Illumina HiSeq platform. The study's own analysis went as follows. PCR bias was corrected computationally using synthetic template baselines, and reads within Hamming distance 2 were collapsed, with unmergeable singletons discarded. Reads were aligned to IMGT to assign V, D and J genes, CDR3 length, and insertions or deletions at six rearrangement sites. Clonotype counts were normalized to sorted cell number within each subset before computing true diversity and Gini coefficients with the tcR R package. The overlap coefficient, calculated on TCRB nucleotide sequences, was used to quantify repertoire sharing. Out-of-frame TCRB sequences from naive cells were analyzed to stand in for the pre-selection repertoire. TCRdb took this table from immuneACCESS and kept in-frame rearrangements with V and J called. Such tables lack part of the clones; where checked against another copy, unresolved V genes explain under half of the gap, and the rest is unexplained. Clonal size and the V and J genes are those of that table, whereas D and trimming came from the DNA. Across this sample there are 130,000 to 150,000 clones, with less than 11% seen only once. The ten largest clones capture around 1.4% of the sample.

From each donor, a single peripheral blood sample of about 100 mL on average was drawn into heparinised tubes. Using a panel that included CD45RO, CCR7, CD25, CD127, CD95 and CD27, naive, central memory, regulatory and stem cell-like memory CD4+ T cells were sorted on a BD FACSAria II. Every sorted population had a purity above 95%. PBMCs were isolated right away by Lymphoprep density gradient centrifugation and were stained directly, without culture. So that batch effects would be minimized, each experiment stained and sorted samples in pairs, pairing one healthy donor with one patient. Overall study results and their limits: A moderate but significant shortening of TCRB CDR3 length was observed in type 1 diabetes patients in all four CD4+ subsets. Only small numbers of individuals were included in the HLA sub-analyses, which left unresolved whether HLA type had any influence on TCRB rearrangement. Naive, central memory and regulatory TCRB repertoires appeared to be more alike among patients than among healthy donors. Sequencing cDNA rather than genomic DNA could over-represent highly expressing activated cells, although activation and CD3 levels did not differ between groups. PCR might favor shorter templates, but patient and control samples were amplified and corrected together, so any skew would affect both groups equally. At VDJ recombination sites, patients with type 1 diabetes made fewer insertions and deleted more nucleotides, a pattern implying thymic rearrangement abnormalities.

The sample taken for sequencing was naive CD4+ T cells from blood. The sample's cell subset or site label, decoded: true naive CD4+ T cells. The rearrangement combines TRBV25-1 with TRBJ1-2, with TRBD1 as a weak D call on 6 bases. This receptor was obtained from a man younger than 30 in good health. The CDR3 sequence is CASSGQVLGYTF. The DNA sequence is TGTGCCAGCAGTGGACAGGTTCTTGGCTACACCTTC.